This T cell receptor (beta chain) was sequenced during a study of blood T cell repertoires in COVID-19 (TCRdb year 2020). Some background on the complete study: The collaborator samples originated in the United States, Italy and Spain and spanned the acute and convalescent phases of COVID-19. The material from the prospective study consisted of cDNA or gDNA derived from T cells, B-cell-depleted T cells, or PBMCs. The dataset comprised deeply sampled blood TCRbeta repertoires from subjects exposed to, actively infected with, or recovered from COVID-19. The repertoires were released in a freely available public database meant as a resource for research on the immune response to SARS-CoV-2. Samples were obtained from the ongoing ImmuneRACE study (first 160 participants) and from 1,254 subjects provided by 6 global collaborators. A de-identified subject ID, COVID-19 status, age in years and sex were almost always included in the sample metadata. HLA class I and class II types, where available, came from metadata supplied by the sample provider rather than from assay-based typing. Study-level results and caveats: The amount of clinical and demographic metadata varied by source and participant and was provided uncurated.

Whole blood was collected in K2EDTA tubes by collaborating institutions according to the institutions' own protocols. Collaborator samples were shipped for TCRbeta analysis as frozen whole blood, isolated PBMCs, or DNA extracted from either sample type. TCRbeta CDR3 regions were amplified from genomic DNA by means of the immunoSEQ Assay, a bias-controlled multiplex PCR. On the study's bioinformatics: Within the assay, amplification of reference gene primers was used to estimate how many nucleated cells each sample contained. To quantify the absolute abundance of each unique TCRbeta CDR3 rearrangement, sequence reads were collapsed and filtered. For each sample, productive Simpson clonality was calculated as the square root of Simpson's diversity index across productive rearrangements. Not all clones reach the TCRdb copy of this immuneACCESS table, which keeps in-frame sequences only. Checked studies attribute under half of the gap to unresolved V genes and leave the rest unexplained. V and J calls and clone size are given by that table; D and trimming were obtained from the DNA. This sample gives about 230,000 clones in total; about 88% of them show up just once. About 1% of the sample comes from the top ten.

In the case of this clone: Its antigen is still unknown. No per-base quality is available; no much larger clone lies one base away.

Taken from the germline V gene (reference sequence), the CDR1 and CDR2 loops are SEHNR and FQNEAQ. Inclusive of the bounding cysteine and phenylalanine, the CDR3 is 15 residues long. CDR3 DNA only is kept here, 45 bases in frame from base 1. The V and J ends are trimmed by 6 bases and 3 bases, leaving 14 bases between them. Rearrangement joined TRBV7-9 to TRBJ1-4, with no confidently assigned D gene. The sequence was collected from a man aged 35 to 55 with acute or convalescent COVID-19. What was sequenced was peripheral blood. The CDR3 sequence is CASRPTGRSNEKLFF. The bases read TGTGCCAGCAGGCCAACCGGGAGGTCTAATGAAAAACTGTTTTTT.